The T cell receptor (beta chain) under discussion was sequenced for a study of cytomegalovirus exposure and HLA in healthy donors. Whole-study results and caveats: Most observed TCR sequences were rare, whereas some public TCRs were detected in many donors. Later genetic work tied a missense DCLRE1C variant to beta-chain V and J trimming. Previous analysis showed most TCR beta V segments were productive about 87% or about 30% of the time.

Germline CDR1 MNHNY, CDR2 SVGAGI (reference sequence). The CDR3 extends over 15 amino acids. Trimming removed 3 bases from V and 3 bases from J, with 15 bases in between. The PCR used 60 Vbeta and 13 Jbeta primers. The method was immunoSEQ multiplex PCR; TCRdb's version includes in-frame clones alone and lacks a portion of them. The sample records approximately 170,000 clones, around three quarters being singletons. In regard to this clone: The antigen remains undetermined.

The specimen was PBMCs. V and J are TRBV6-6 and TRBJ2-7; D is unresolved. The source is a man in his forties in good health and CMV-seronegative. The CDR3 sequence is CASSYTVSPNYEQYV. The CDR3 region has the DNA TGTGCCAGCAGTTATACCGTCTCTCCCAACTACGAGCAGTACGTC.